One and the same sample provided the 5 T cell receptor beta chains below, sequenced in a study of technical replicates of blood from a handful of donors. Only in-frame clones appear in the TCRdb table, and some are missing; sequencing was by immunoSEQ multiplex PCR. The sample contains some 87,000 clones, 97% of which appear only once. The source material was T cells isolated from PBMCs. The receptor set was obtained from a human donor in good health.

The rearrangement links TRBV6-5 to TRBJ1-1, with D perhaps matching TRBD1 (5 bases). The V end lost 6 bases, the J end lost 3 bases, and 17 bases lay between the germline ends. CDR3 size: 15 residues. Germline assignment: CDR1 MNHEY and CDR2 SVGAGI. The CDR3 coding sequence is TGTGCCAGCAGGTACACAGGCTTAGGGGACACTGAAGCTTTCTTT. It translates to CASRYTGLGDTEAFF.

The V gene is TRBV27, the J gene TRBJ2-7, with 8 nucleotides matching TRBD2. The J segment lost 3 bases and the V segment lost 7 bases, leaving 11 bases of the junction unmatched. Germline V lookup: CDR1 MNHEY, CDR2 SMNVEV (reference sequence). CDR3 size: 15 residues. The CDR3 sequence: CASTPLAGGDYEQYF. The CDR3 DNA sequence: TGTGCCAGCACTCCCCTCGCGGGGGGCGACTACGAGCAGTACTTC.

Only one count was recorded for this clone. V is TRBV2 and J is TRBJ2-3, with 7 positions matching TRBD2. Trimming at V came to 8 bases and at J to 0 bases, leaving 14 bases not matched to a gene. Germline values: CDR1 SNHLY, CDR2 FYNNEI. The CDR3 runs 17 residues. DNA for the CDR3: TGTGCCAGCTTCTCGGCCCCCCTAGCGGATAGCACAGATACGCAGTATTTT. Protein sequence: CASFSAPLADSTDTQYF.

The V gene is TRBV13, the J gene TRBJ2-7; 11 positions agree with TRBD2. The CDR3 is made up of 18 amino acids. Looked up from germline, CDR1 is PRHDT and CDR2 is FYEKMQ (reference sequence). Germline trimming cut 5 bases from V and 5 bases from J; bases unmatched to any gene: 17. CDR3 in DNA: TGTGCCAGCAGCGCTAGTCGACTAGCGGGACCGGGCAACAACGAGCAGTACTTC. This encodes CASSASRLAGPGNNEQYF. The variable domain in full, with the rest retrieved from reference TRBV13 and TRBJ2-7, is AAGVIQSPRHLIKEKRETATLKCYPIPRHDTVYWYQQGPGQDPQFLISFYEKMQSDKGSIPDRFSAQQFSDYHSELNMSSLELGDSALYFCASSASRLAGPGNNEQYFGPGTRLTVT.

This clone was seen a single time. The gene calls are TRBV7-2 and TRBJ2-7; TRBD1 matches 9 bases. V lost 5 bases to trimming and J lost 9 bases; unmatched junction nucleotides: 5. CDR1 SGHTA and CDR2 FQGNSA come from the germline V gene. The CDR3 contains 12 residues. Written as DNA, the CDR3 is TGTGCCAGCAGCGATACGGGACAGGGGCAGTACTTC. Amino acid sequence: CASSDTGQGQYF.